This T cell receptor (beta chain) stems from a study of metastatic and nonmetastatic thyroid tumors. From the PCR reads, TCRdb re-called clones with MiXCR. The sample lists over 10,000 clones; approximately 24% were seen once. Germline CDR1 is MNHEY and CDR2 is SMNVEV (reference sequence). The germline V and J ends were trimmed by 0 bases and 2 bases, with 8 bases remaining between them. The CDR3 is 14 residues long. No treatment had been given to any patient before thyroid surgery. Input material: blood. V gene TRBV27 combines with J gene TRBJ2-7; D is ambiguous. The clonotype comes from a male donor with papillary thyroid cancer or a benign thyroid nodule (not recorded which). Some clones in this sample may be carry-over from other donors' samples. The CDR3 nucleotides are TGTGCCAGCAGTTTATCGTGGGTTCCCTACGAGCAGTACTTC. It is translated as CASSLSWVPYEQYF.